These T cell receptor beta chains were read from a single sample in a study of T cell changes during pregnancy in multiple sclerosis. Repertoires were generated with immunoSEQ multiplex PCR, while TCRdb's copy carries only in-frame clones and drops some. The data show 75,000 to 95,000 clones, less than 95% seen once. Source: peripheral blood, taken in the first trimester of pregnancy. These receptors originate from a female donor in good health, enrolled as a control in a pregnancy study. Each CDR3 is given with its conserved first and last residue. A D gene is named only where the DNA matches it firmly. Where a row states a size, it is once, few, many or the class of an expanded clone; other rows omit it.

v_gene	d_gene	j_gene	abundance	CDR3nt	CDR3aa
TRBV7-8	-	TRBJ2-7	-	TGTGCCAGCAGCTTAGTTCCAGGGTCAGGCTACGAGCAGTACTTC	CASSLVPGSGYEQYF
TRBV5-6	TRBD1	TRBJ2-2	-	TGTGCCAGCCGAGCGGGGACAGGGGTGGTATCGGGGGAGCTGTTTTTT	CASRAGTGVVSGELFF
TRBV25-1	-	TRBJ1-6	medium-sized	TGTGCCAGCACCGGAGGGTCCAATTCACCCCTCCACTTT	CASTGGSNSPLHF
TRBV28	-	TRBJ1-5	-	TGTGCCAGCAGTTTCGATCAGCCCCAGCATTTT	CASSFDQPQHF
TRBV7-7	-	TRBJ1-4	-	TGTGCTAGCAGCTTTACTAAGGGGCCTTCAACTAATGAAAAACTGTTTTTT	CASSFTKGPSTNEKLFF
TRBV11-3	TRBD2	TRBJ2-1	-	TGTGCCAGCAGCGACTCGGAGCGGGGGGATTTTGAGCAGTTCTTC	CASSDSERGDFEQFF
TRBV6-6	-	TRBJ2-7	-	TGTGCCAGCGGAGACAGCTACTCCTACGAGCAGTACTTC	CASGDSYSYEQYF
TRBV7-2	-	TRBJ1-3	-	TGTGCCAGCAGCCCCAGGACATCGGGAAACACCATATATTTT	CASSPRTSGNTIYF
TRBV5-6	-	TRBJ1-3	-	TGTGCCAGCAGCTATGCCGGAGGGAACTCTGGAAACACCATATATTTT	CASSYAGGNSGNTIYF
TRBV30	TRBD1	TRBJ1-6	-	TGTGCCTGGAGTGTAGGGACAGAGGGATCACCCCTCCACTTT	CAWSVGTEGSPLHF
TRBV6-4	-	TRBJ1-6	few	TGTGCCAGCAGTACCGGGACCTATAATTCACCCCTCCACTTT	CASSTGTYNSPLHF